A single sample gave rise to the 6 T cell receptor beta chains below, sequenced in a study of early T cells in non-severe SARS-CoV-2 infection. TCRdb reprocessed the 5' RACE reads via MiXCR and lists one record per CDR3 protein. The table includes roughly 100,000 distinct CDR3 sequences, around 13% detected once. The sequenced material came from whole blood. These receptors were taken from an adult who was a healthcare worker with PCR-confirmed SARS-CoV-2 infection or an uninfected control (not recorded which).

This clonotype was seen more than once but under ten times. The rearrangement uses TRBV11-2 and TRBJ2-5; 8 bases are a match to TRBD2. The CDR3 extends over 14 amino acids. Unmatched junction bases numbered 8, after V lost 5 bases and J lost 6 bases. Germline lookup yields CDR1 SGHAT and CDR2 FQNNGV. The CDR3 DNA is TGTGCCAGCAGCCGACTGGGACTAGAACAGACCCAGTACTTC. This codes for CASSRLGLEQTQYF.

The chain couples TRBV11-2 to TRBJ1-1; 9 positions match TRBD1. The trim removed 1 base at V and 13 bases at J, leaving 4 bases unmatched. This CDR3 spans 12 amino acids. Looked up from germline, CDR1 is SGHAT and CDR2 is FQNNGV. CDR3 amino acids: CASSLGRDRVFF. Written as DNA, the CDR3 is TGTGCCAGCAGCTTAGGCCGGGACAGGGTTTTCTTT.

This clonotype was detected only a few times. The chain couples TRBV11-2 to TRBJ2-7; D may be TRBD1 (5 bases). CDR1 is SGHAT and CDR2 is FQNNGV in the germline V gene. CDR3 length equals 14 residues. Between the trimmed V and J ends, which lost 8 bases and 2 bases, there was a span of 16 bases. The CDR3 protein is CASGVGPIPYEQYF. CDR3 DNA sequence: TGTGCCAGCGGGGTGGGGCCGATACCCTACGAGCAGTACTTC.

The rearrangement uses TRBV2 and TRBJ2-1; 9 nucleotides align to TRBD2. CDR3 length: 15 amino acids. Trimming removed 6 bases from V and 9 bases from J; junction bases left unmatched: 12. From germline, CDR1 is SNHLY and CDR2 FYNNEI. CDR3 DNA sequence: TGTGCCAGCAGCGGCGTGGCGGGAGGGGTCGGTGAGCAGTTCTTC. Its protein product is CASSGVAGGVGEQFF.

This clonotype occurred many times. The chain employs TRBV27 and TRBJ2-6; 7 bases agree with TRBD1. Germline CDR1 is MNHEY and CDR2 is SMNVEV (reference sequence). The junction had 17 bases not matched to a gene; V was cut back by 7 bases and J by 2 bases. The CDR3 has 19 residues. The CDR3 loop reads CASMPPIRQGVTGANVLTF. In DNA form, the CDR3 reads TGTGCCAGCATGCCTCCAATCAGACAGGGAGTGACTGGGGCCAACGTCCTGACTTTC.

This clonotype came up a few times. V and J are TRBV3-1 and TRBJ1-4; weak D call: TRBD1 (5 bases). CDR3 length: 16 amino acids. The ends were cut back, 1 base at V and 0 bases at J, with 9 bases in the middle. Germline V gene sequence: CDR1 LGHDT, CDR2 YNNKEL (reference sequence). In nucleotides, the CDR3 is TGTGCCAGCAGCCAAGGTGGGGGTGCAACTAATGAAAAACTGTTTTTT. Residues: CASSQGGGATNEKLFF. The full variable domain, its missing parts supplied by reference TRBV3-1 and TRBJ1-4, is DTAVSQTPKYLVTQMGNDKSIKCEQNLGHDTMYWYKQDSKKFLKIMFSYNNKELIINETVPNRFSPKSPDKAHLNLHINSLELGDSAVYFCASSQGGGATNEKLFFGSGTQLSVL.